The present T cell receptor beta chain was sequenced within a study of T-cell reconstitution after alpha-beta-depleted transplantation in children. Study observations and caveats: One year after transplant, T-cell counts and diversity came mostly from newly produced T cells. The study reportedly traced alpha-beta T cells about two months after transplant to several hundred expanded graft clones. Surviving recipient T cells and thymic progenitors accounted for the high day-60 TCRbeta diversity observed in some patients.

Preparing the TCRbeta library involved the use of unique molecular identifiers. TCRdb ran MiXCR on the PCR reads and lists one entry per CDR3 protein. The data show 500,000 to 750,000 distinct CDR3 sequences, roughly 27% seen once. On this clonotype itself: The target antigen is unknown.

V lost 0 bases and J lost 6, with 8 bases in between. This CDR3 has 13 amino acids. The chain joins TRBV12-3 or TRBV12-4 to TRBJ1-1, with TRBD1 as a possible D gene (5 bases). The sample was PBMCs, taken before TCRalphabeta/CD19-depleted stem cell transplant. This clonotype was sampled from a boy in the first two years of life with Wiskott-Aldrich syndrome, due to receive a stem cell transplant. The CDR3, as DNA: TGTGCCAGCAGTTTAGCAGGGGTTGCTGAAGCTTTCTTT. This codes for CASSLAGVAEAFF.